The 3 T cell receptor beta chains reported below all come from one sample, sequenced in a study of blood T cells in healthy people across ages. A J-beta primer mix and a sample-barcoded 5' primer were used in a second PCR of about 6 to 12 cycles. A single record per CDR3 protein comes from TCRdb applying MiXCR to the 5' RACE reads. The sample contains approximately 850,000 distinct CDR3 sequences, around 43% of which appear only once. The material sequenced was blood. Source of these receptors: a man in his sixties in good health.

The gene calls are TRBV5-4 and TRBJ2-1; D is possibly TRBD1 (6 bases). CDR3 length: 15 amino acids. V lost 5 bases, J lost 9 bases, and 21 bases lay in between. In germline, CDR1 is SGHNT, CDR2 YYREEE (reference sequence). The CDR3 coding sequence is TGTGCCAGCAGACGAGAAGGGACATCGTGGGGTGAGCAGTTCTTC. Protein sequence: CASRREGTSWGEQFF.

V is TRBV12-3 or TRBV12-4 and J is TRBJ2-1; D is possibly TRBD2 (5 bases). The CDR3 loop spans 13 amino acids. The V end was cut by 6 bases, the J end by 10 bases, with 16 bases between. The CDR3 here is CASRSFSSSEQFF. The DNA of the CDR3 is TGTGCCAGCAGATCCTTCTCTAGCTCCGAGCAGTTCTTC.

The chain has TRBV20-1 and TRBJ2-3, with D perhaps TRBD1 (5 bases). Germline CDR1 DFQATT, CDR2 SNEGSKA (reference sequence). The V gene lost 1 base and the J gene lost 1 base, with 18 bases spanning the gap. The length of the CDR3 is 17 residues. The CDR3 region is CSARVQPQGSGTDTQYF. Here the CDR3 DNA reads TGCAGTGCTAGAGTCCAACCCCAGGGATCGGGCACAGATACGCAGTATTTT.